Each of the 18 T cell receptor beta chains below was sequenced from the same sample in a study of blood T cells in healthy people across ages. Then a second PCR, running roughly 7 to 11 cycles, was carried out with a sample-barcoded 5' primer and a J-beta primer mix. TCRdb independently ran MiXCR on the 5' RACE reads; one entry per CDR3 protein. The data contain approximately 800,000 distinct CDR3 sequences, approximately 25% of them singletons. These data are also associated with another study on T cells of mothers and their children.

The sequenced sample was blood. These receptors originate from a boy between 10 and 17 years old in good health.

This clonotype occurred a few times. The chain is built from TRBV21-1 and TRBJ2-1; the D call of TRBD2 is as the table states it, not checked on the DNA. TRBV21-1 is noted as a pseudogene. The length of the CDR3 is 13 residues. The CDR3 DNA reads TGTGCCAGCACTAGCGGGACCTACAATGAGCAGTTCTTC. The encoded protein is CASTSGTYNEQFF.

V is TRBV5-6 and J is TRBJ2-7; D is unresolved. This CDR3 spans 14 amino acids. Per germline, CDR1 SGHDT and CDR2 YYEEEE. Trimming stripped 1 base from V and 0 bases from J, with 8 bases between. CDR3 DNA sequence: TGTGCCAGCAGCTTGTGGCAGAGCTCCTACGAGCAGTACTTC. Its protein product is CASSLWQSSYEQYF.

This clonotype was seen only a few times. The chain links TRBV14 to TRBJ2-1; 10 bases match TRBD1. The DNA end is more similar to TRBJ2-7, so the J call may be wrong. Germline lookup yields CDR1 SGHDN and CDR2 FVKESK. The CDR3 has 16 amino acids. This CDR3 reads CASSLSSGQGVYEQYF. CDR3 DNA sequence: TGTGCCAGCAGCTTATCTTCAGGACAGGGGGTTTACGAGCAGTACTTC.

This chain links TRBV29-1 with TRBJ2-7; TRBD1 aligns across 10 bases. There are 14 residues in the CDR3. The germline V gene encodes CDR1 SQVTM and CDR2 ANQGSEA. V dropped 6 bases and J dropped 6; count of bases not matched to a gene: 11. CDR3 nucleotide sequence: TGCAGCGTGCCCACCGGGACAGGGGCCTCCGAGCAGTACTTC. It translates to CSVPTGTGASEQYF.

This clonotype was detected a few times. J is TRBJ2-1 and V is TRBV3-1; 11 positions agree with TRBD2. This CDR3 region has 14 residues. Unmatched junction bases numbered 3, after V lost 4 bases and J lost 7 bases. The germline gives CDR1 LGHDT, CDR2 YNNKEL (reference sequence). The CDR3 spells CASSPSGRWNEQFF. In nucleotides, the CDR3 is TGTGCCAGCAGCCCTAGCGGGAGGTGGAATGAGCAGTTCTTC.

The chain links TRBV21-1 to TRBJ2-5; the table's TRBD2 call for D was not verified on the DNA. TRBV21-1 is listed as a pseudogene. CDR3 size: 17 residues. CDR3 in DNA: TGTGCCAGCAGCAAATCCCAGCGGGATCCTACCTCGGAGACCCAGTACTTC. Encoded protein: CASSKSQRDPTSETQYF.

This chain uses TRBV29-1 with TRBJ2-7; TRBD2 matches 8 bases. Germline CDR1 SQVTM, CDR2 ANQGSEA. This CDR3 contains 15 residues. With V trimmed by 3 bases and J by 0 bases, 7 bases remained unmatched. CDR3 nucleotide sequence: TGCAGCGTTGACGGGGGGGGAGGGGGCTCCTACGAGCAGTACTTC. Amino acid sequence: CSVDGGGGGSYEQYF.

The rearrangement joins TRBV9 to TRBJ2-1; the D is unclear. Trimming removed 0 bases from V and 1 base from J, with 8 bases in between. CDR1 is SGDLS and CDR2 is YYNGEE in the germline V gene. The CDR3 consists of 15 residues. CDR3 amino acids: CASSVEVGSYNEQFF. CDR3 bases: TGTGCCAGCAGCGTAGAGGTGGGATCCTACAATGAGCAGTTCTTC.

This clonotype was recorded a few times. The genes are TRBV28 and TRBJ2-1, with TRBD2 matching over 7 bases. The J call may be in error: the DNA end matches TRBJ2-7 better. From germline, CDR1 is MDHEN and CDR2 SYDVKM. The CDR3 extends over 14 amino acids. The CDR3 is CASRGEGVRNEQYF. In DNA, the CDR3 is TGTGCCAGCAGAGGGGAGGGAGTTAGGAACGAGCAGTACTTC.

The chain couples TRBV7-9 to TRBJ2-1; D gene uncertain. V was trimmed by 3 bases and J by 4 bases, leaving 13 bases between them. The CDR3 is 15 residues long. The germline V gene has CDR1 SEHNR and CDR2 FQNEAQ (reference sequence). DNA of the CDR3: TGTGCCAGCAGCTTCCTAGACTCGCCGTACAATGAGCAGTTCTTC. Translated: CASSFLDSPYNEQFF.

The genes are TRBV29-1 and TRBJ1-2, with D unresolved. The V gene lost 3 bases and the J gene lost 2 bases, with 10 bases spanning the gap. From germline, CDR1 is SQVTM and CDR2 ANQGSEA. The CDR3 sequence is 13 residues long. The CDR3 reads CSVEEGRNYGYTF. CDR3 DNA sequence: TGCAGCGTTGAGGAGGGCCGCAACTATGGCTACACCTTC.

The genes are TRBV27 and TRBJ2-1; D call uncertain. Trimming stripped 1 base from V and 7 bases from J, with 2 bases between. CDR1 MNHEY and CDR2 SMNVEV come from the germline V gene (reference sequence). CDR3 length equals 11 residues. The CDR3 is CASSLWNEQFF. The CDR3 coding sequence is TGTGCCAGCAGTTTATGGAATGAGCAGTTCTTC.

The rearrangement links TRBV5-1 to TRBJ2-7; either TRBD1 or TRBD2 may fit D (6 bases each). Looked up from germline, CDR1 is SGHRS and CDR2 is YFSETQ. The CDR3 consists of 15 residues. Trimming left V 1 base short and J 3 bases short, with 14 bases between. The DNA of the CDR3 is TGCGCCAGCAGCTTGAACGGGGGCGAGAGCTACGAGCAGTACTTC. Protein product: CASSLNGGESYEQYF.

This clonotype was observed a few times. V usage is TRBV7-2 and J usage is TRBJ2-5; no clear D gene. The J call is uncertain, as TRBJ2-7 better fits the DNA end. Germline V gene sequence: CDR1 SGHTA, CDR2 FQGNSA. This CDR3 has 13 residues. The DNA for the CDR3 is TGTGCCAGCAGGGCCCCGGGCGACTACGAGCAGTACTTC. The encoded protein is CASRAPGDYEQYF.

The chain joins TRBV3-1 to TRBJ2-1; the match to TRBD1 covers 9 bases. Germline V gene lookup returns CDR1 LGHDT and CDR2 YNNKEL (reference sequence). The CDR3 covers 17 residues. V trimming: 4 bases; J trimming: 8 bases; junction bases outside the gene matches: 15. CDR3 region: CASSRPGWDRVMDEQFF. The DNA for the CDR3 is TGTGCCAGCAGCCGTCCGGGGTGGGACAGGGTAATGGATGAGCAGTTCTTC.

This clonotype appeared many times. The rearrangement uses TRBV7-8 and TRBJ1-4; D gene unclear. Germline CDR1 and CDR2: SGHVS and FQNEAQ. Trimming stripped 5 bases from V and 14 bases from J, with 18 bases between. This CDR3 has 13 amino acids. The CDR3 sequence is CASSTEMAPPLFF. DNA for the CDR3: TGTGCCAGCAGCACCGAGATGGCCCCCCCTCTGTTTTTT.

This clonotype has a handful of counts. The chain uses TRBV29-1 and TRBJ2-7, with 7 bases that match TRBD2. This CDR3 contains 13 residues. V shed 2 bases and J 0 bases; nucleotides not matched to a gene: 1. The V gene's germline CDR1 is SQVTM and CDR2 ANQGSEA. CDR3: CSVELADSYEQYF. The CDR3, as DNA: TGCAGCGTTGAACTAGCGGACTCCTACGAGCAGTACTTC.

The chain couples TRBV7-3 to TRBJ2-2; D is uncertain. The germline V and J ends were trimmed by 4 bases and 3 bases, with 12 bases remaining between them. Germline CDR1 reads SGHTA; CDR2 reads FQGTGA. The CDR3 loop spans 15 amino acids. The CDR3: CASSSRPGDTGELFF. For the CDR3, the DNA is TGTGCCAGCAGCTCGCGCCCTGGGGACACCGGGGAGCTGTTTTTT.